The 27 T cell receptor beta chains below all came from one sample that was sequenced in a study of blood T cell repertoires in COVID-19. Produced via immunoSEQ multiplex PCR; TCRdb's table is partial and in-frame only. The sample holds about 180,000 clones, 75% to 80% seen once. The source material was peripheral blood. Source of these receptors: a woman in her seventies with acute or convalescent COVID-19.

The chain employs TRBV5-5 and TRBJ2-2, with 10 positions matching TRBD1. CDR3 length equals 16 residues. With 4 bases clipped from V and 9 bases from J, the junction kept 12 bases outside the gene matches. Germline V lookup: CDR1 SGHKS, CDR2 YYEKEE (reference sequence). CDR3 amino acids: CASSLQWDRGFRELFF. CDR3 nucleotide sequence: TGTGCCAGCAGCCTACAATGGGACAGGGGATTCCGGGAGCTGTTTTTT.

The chain employs TRBV9 and TRBJ2-5, with TRBD2 matching 7 bases. After removal of 8 bases from V and 4 bases from J, the junction contained 11 bases not matched to a gene. This CDR3 has 14 residues. CDR1 is SGDLS and CDR2 is YYNGEE in the germline V gene. The CDR3 is CARREGTYRETQYF. In DNA form, the CDR3 reads TGTGCCAGGAGGGAGGGGACTTACCGAGAGACCCAGTACTTC.

The genes are TRBV6-1 and TRBJ1-2, with D maybe TRBD1 (5 bases). The ends were cut back, 3 bases at V and 6 bases at J, with 14 bases in the middle. Germline V gives CDR1 MNHNS, CDR2 SASEGT. The CDR3 contains 14 residues. CDR3 loop: CASSDRGDSDGYTF. Here the CDR3 DNA reads TGTGCCAGCAGTGATCGGGGGGATTCAGATGGCTACACCTTC.

This chain uses TRBV29-1 with TRBJ1-3, with no clear D. The CDR3 contains 14 residues. CDR1 is SQVTM and CDR2 is ANQGSEA in the germline V gene. V dropped 7 bases and J dropped 4 bases, with 17 bases sitting between them. The CDR3: CSASEGARGNTIYF. The CDR3 region has the DNA TGCAGCGCTAGCGAAGGAGCACGCGGAAACACCATATATTTT.

This clone came up once. The V call is TRBV19, the J call TRBJ1-3; the D is unclear. Trimming removed 3 bases at V and 2 bases at J, with 11 bases between. CDR1 is LNHDA, CDR2 SQIVND, per germline (reference sequence). This CDR3 is built from 15 residues. CDR3 region: CASSIAVVAGNTIYF. Here the CDR3 DNA reads TGTGCCAGTAGTATCGCCGTCGTAGCTGGAAACACCATATATTTT.

This sequence joins TRBV5-8 and TRBJ1-3; 8 bases agree with TRBD1. Trimming cost V 5 bases and J 4 bases; bases outside gene matches: 11. CDR3 size: 16 residues. Germline loops: CDR1 SGHTS, CDR2 YDEGEE. The DNA for the CDR3 is TGTGCCAGCAGTACTCGGACAGGGTCGTCGGGAAACACCATATATTTT. Translating it yields CASSTRTGSSGNTIYF.

DNA for the CDR3: TGCAGTGCTAGTACGGGACAGGGAAACCTTATTAACTATGGCTACACCTTC. It specifies CSASTGQGNLINYGYTF. V and J are TRBV20-1 and TRBJ1-2, with 9 bases lining up with TRBD1. The CDR3 runs to 17 residues. The germline gives CDR1 DFQATT, CDR2 SNEGSKA (reference sequence). V was pared by 3 bases and J by 1 base, with 12 bases of the junction left unmatched.

This clone was recorded once. V is TRBV11-2 and J is TRBJ2-1, with a weak D call TRBD2 (5 bases). V was cut by 3 bases and J by 4 bases, with 13 bases left in between. The CDR3 runs to 15 residues. CDR1 SGHAT and CDR2 FQNNGV come from the germline V gene. CDR3 in amino acids: CASSFEGQVYNEQFF. CDR3 sequence (DNA): TGTGCCAGCAGCTTTGAGGGCCAAGTGTACAATGAGCAGTTCTTC. The full variable domain, completed using reference TRBV11-2 and TRBJ2-1, is EAGVAQSPRYKIIEKRQSVAFWCNPISGHATLYWYQQILGQGPKLLIQFQNNGVVDDSQLPKDRFSAERLKGVDSTLKIQPAKLEDSAVYLCASSFEGQVYNEQFFGPGTRLTVL.

The chain recombines TRBV28 with TRBJ2-3, with 14 nucleotides matching TRBD2. The CDR3 contains 18 residues. J gave up 3 bases and V 5 bases, and 10 bases lay outside the gene matches. Per germline, CDR1 MDHEN and CDR2 SYDVKM. CDR3 region: CASSRLRLAGGFTDTQYF. CDR3 in DNA: TGTGCCAGCAGTCGGCTTCGACTAGCGGGGGGGTTTACAGATACGCAGTATTTT.

J is TRBJ1-6 and V is TRBV30; D is possibly TRBD1 (6 bases). Per germline, CDR1 GTSNPN and CDR2 SVGIG (reference sequence). Trimming pared 4 bases from V and 9 bases from J, leaving 19 bases between. This CDR3 has 15 amino acids. CDR3 nucleotides: TGTGCCTGGACCCCAGGGGACACTTACTCTTCACCCCTCCACTTT. This translates into CAWTPGDTYSSPLHF.

This clone was recorded once. The chain couples TRBV6-6 to TRBJ2-2; 13 positions agree with TRBD2. The V segment lost 5 bases and the J segment 5 bases; nucleotides outside the gene matches: 14. The CDR3 length is 19 residues. Looked up from germline, CDR1 is MNHNY and CDR2 is SVGAGI (reference sequence). The CDR3 region is CASSPGLAGVFGRTGELFF. In DNA, the CDR3 is TGTGCCAGCAGTCCAGGACTAGCGGGAGTATTTGGTCGGACCGGGGAGCTGTTTTTT.

V usage is TRBV7-2 and J usage is TRBJ2-2; the D gene is possibly TRBD2 (6 bases). Trimming took off 6 bases at V and 6 bases at J, with 11 bases between the two ends. Germline V CDR1 and CDR2: SGHTA, FQGNSA. The CDR3 has 13 residues. CDR3 bases: TGTGCCAGCAGTTATCCGGGGGCCGGGGAGCTGTTTTTT. This translates into CASSYPGAGELFF.

In this sample, this clone turned up a few times. This sequence joins TRBV9 and TRBJ2-7, with 8 positions matching TRBD2. Germline loops: CDR1 SGDLS, CDR2 YYNGEE. The ends lost 0 bases at V and 7 bases at J; junction bases unmatched: 9. The length of the CDR3 is 15 residues. The CDR3 nucleotides read TGTGCCAGCAGCGTAGAAAGCGGGAGTATGAGGGAGCAGTACTTC. Its protein is CASSVESGSMREQYF.

This clone was detected a few times. V is TRBV9 and J is TRBJ2-1; TRBD2 matches at 7 bases. The length of the CDR3 is 16 residues. CDR1 and CDR2 (germline): SGDLS, YYNGEE. V was clipped by 4 bases and J by 0 bases; unmatched bases: 7. CDR3 nucleotides: TGTGCCAGCAGCCGGGGTCCGGGGGGCTCCTACAATGAGCAGTTCTTC. Its translation is CASSRGPGGSYNEQFF.

This chain joins TRBV2 and TRBJ1-4; D not certain. Deletions cut 6 bases from V and 7 bases from J, with 6 bases between. CDR1 and CDR2 from the germline V gene are SNHLY and FYNNEI. The CDR3 totals 11 residues. The CDR3 bases are TGTGCCAGCAGCACTTTTGAAAAACTGTTTTTT. Translating gives CASSTFEKLFF. The full variable domain, rest sourced from reference TRBV2 and TRBJ1-4, is EPEVTQTPSHQVTQMGQEVILRCVPISNHLYFYWYRQILGQKVEFLVSFYNNEISEKSEIFDDQFSVERPDGSNFTLKIRSTKLEDSAMYFCASSTFEKLFFGSGTQLSVL.

This chain joins TRBV10-1 and TRBJ2-7, with a weak D call TRBD1 (5 bases). Trimming took 3 bases from V and 1 from J, leaving 10 bases between them. Germline CDR1 is WNHNN and CDR2 is SYGVQD (reference sequence). This CDR3 region has 14 residues. CDR3 DNA: TGCGCCAGCAGTGACCACAGGAGTTCCTACGAGCAGTACTTC. It is translated as CASSDHRSSYEQYF.

This chain links TRBV18 with TRBJ2-5; the D gene is possibly TRBD1 (5 bases). The CDR3 length is 13 residues. Trimming removed 2 bases from V and 5 bases from J, with 9 bases in between. Germline CDR1 KGHSH, CDR2 LQKENI. CDR3 sequence reads: CASSPGARETQYF. The CDR3 DNA sequence: TGTGCCAGCTCACCAGGGGCCAGGGAGACCCAGTACTTC.

The chain employs TRBV29-1 and TRBJ2-7; perhaps TRBD1 as D (5 bases). V gave up 4 bases and J gave up 5 bases, with 18 bases separating them. The CDR3 sequence is 14 residues long. Per germline, CDR1 SQVTM and CDR2 ANQGSEA. CDR3 loop: CSVARSAQGNEQYF. The CDR3 DNA is TGCAGCGTTGCCCGATCGGCGCAGGGTAACGAGCAGTACTTC.

This sequence joins TRBV10-3 and TRBJ2-1, with TRBD2 matching 10 bases. Germline V gene data show CDR1 as ENHRY and CDR2 as SYGVKD. The J segment lost 9 bases and the V segment lost 2 bases, leaving 10 bases of the junction unmatched. This CDR3 comprises 16 residues. The CDR3 reads CAISEVKRLAGSEQFF. The CDR3 nucleotides are TGTGCCATCAGTGAGGTGAAAAGACTAGCGGGTAGTGAGCAGTTCTTC.

This clone showed up just once. J is TRBJ1-6 and V is TRBV11-2, with D unclear. Trimming took off 5 bases at V and 6 bases at J, with 14 bases between the two ends. CDR1 and CDR2 (germline): SGHAT, FQNNGV. This CDR3 comprises 15 residues. CDR3 sequence: CASSAQTRANSPLHF. As DNA, the CDR3 is TGTGCCAGCAGCGCCCAAACCCGCGCTAATTCACCCCTCCACTTT.

The rearrangement uses TRBV7-6 and TRBJ1-6; 7 bases map to TRBD1. This CDR3 is built from 18 residues. Germline values: CDR1 SGHVS, CDR2 FNYEAQ. Trimming removed 0 bases from V and 0 bases from J; junction bases left unmatched: 5. The CDR3 nucleotides read TGTGCCAGCAGCTTAGCGGCAGGGGGAAGCTCCTATAATTCACCCCTCCACTTT. Protein sequence: CASSLAAGGSSYNSPLHF.

As DNA, the CDR3 is TGTGCCAGCAATCGGGGACAGGGGGCTTGGGAAAAACTGTTTTTT. Translated: CASNRGQGAWEKLFF. The V call is TRBV6-5, the J call TRBJ1-4, with 12 bases identical to TRBD1. After removal of 7 bases from V and 8 bases from J, the junction contained 8 bases not matched to a gene. CDR1 MNHEY and CDR2 SVGAGI come from the germline V gene. This CDR3 contains 15 residues.

This clone occurred once. V is TRBV11-3 and J is TRBJ2-3; TRBD2 matches at 11 bases. J was trimmed by 0 bases and V by 5 bases; bases with no gene match: 7. CDR1 and CDR2 (germline): SGHNT, YENEEA. The CDR3 spans 17 residues. Here the CDR3 DNA reads TGTGCCAGCAGCCTTGGGACTAGCGGATATAGCACAGATACGCAGTATTTT. It is translated as CASSLGTSGYSTDTQYF. Drawing the rest from reference TRBV11-3 and TRBJ2-3, the complete variable domain is EAGVVQSPRYKIIEKKQPVAFWCNPISGHNTLYWYLQNLGQGPELLIRYENEEAVDDSQLPKDRFSAERLKGVDSTLKIQPAELGDSAVYLCASSLGTSGYSTDTQYFGPGTRLTVL.

CDR3 nucleotides: TGTGCTAGTGGTTTGGGACAGCTTAATTCACCCCTCCACTTT. Translated, it gives CASGLGQLNSPLHF. The chain links TRBV12-5 to TRBJ1-6, with a tentative D call TRBD1 (5 bases). Trimming pared 1 base from V and 6 bases from J, leaving 7 bases between. Germline values: CDR1 LGHNT, CDR2 FRNRAP. The CDR3 is made up of 14 amino acids.

The chain joins TRBV10-1 to TRBJ2-7; D remains unclear. Germline CDR1 reads WNHNN; CDR2 reads SYGVQD (reference sequence). Trimming removed 5 bases at V and 7 bases at J, with 12 bases between. The CDR3 is 12 residues long. DNA of the CDR3: TGCGCCAGCAGTAGCTCCCCCTGGGAGCAGTACTTC. Translating it yields CASSSSPWEQYF.

This chain uses TRBV5-6 with TRBJ2-2; the match to TRBD1 covers 8 bases. With 3 bases clipped from V and 6 bases from J, the junction kept 10 bases outside the gene matches. The length of the CDR3 is 16 residues. Germline V gene sequence: CDR1 SGHDT, CDR2 YYEEEE. CDR3: CASSSHRTGSAGELFF. The CDR3 DNA reads as TGTGCCAGCAGCTCGCACCGGACAGGGTCTGCCGGGGAGCTGTTTTTT.

The chain links TRBV12-3 or TRBV12-4 to TRBJ2-5; no definite D call. V gave up 1 base and J gave up 6 bases, with 9 bases separating them. The CDR3 length is 13 residues. CDR3 sequence reads: CASSLGQLQTQYF. The CDR3 DNA sequence: TGTGCCAGCAGTTTAGGGCAGTTACAGACCCAGTACTTC.